These 10 T cell receptor beta chains originate from one sample sequenced in a study of blood T cell repertoires in COVID-19 (dated by TCRdb to 2018 to 2020). Preparation of the library involved the immunoSEQ multiplex PCR assay. Sourced from immuneACCESS, this table was stored by TCRdb with only in-frame sequences that have V and J called. A share of the clones is absent; for the studies checked, an unresolved V gene accounts for under half, and the remainder has no known explanation. Across this sample there are 200,000 to 300,000 clones, with 80% to 95% seen only once. Jointly, the top ten make up approximately 2.6% of the sample. The sample taken for sequencing was peripheral blood. The receptors shown here come from a person aged 18 to 30 with COVID-19, enrolled during active disease.

The chain has TRBV5-1 and TRBJ2-7, with 8 bases matching TRBD2. From germline, CDR1 is SGHRS and CDR2 YFSETQ. Trimming cost V 0 bases and J 4 bases; bases outside gene matches: 6. This CDR3 contains 15 residues. CDR3 bases: TGCGCCAGCAGCTTGGGCGGGACTAGGTGGTACGAGCAGTACTTC. It codes for CASSLGGTRWYEQYF.

CDR3 sequence: CASSPGRSTYNEQFF. CDR3 nucleotides: TGCGCCAGCAGTCCCGGGAGATCCACCTACAATGAGCAGTTCTTC. The rearrangement uses TRBV10-2 and TRBJ2-1; possibly TRBD2 for D (6 bases). The germline V gene has CDR1 WSHSY and CDR2 SAAADI. The V and J ends lost 5 bases and 2 bases respectively, with 13 bases between them. The CDR3 extends over 15 amino acids.

This clone appeared a single time. The V call is TRBV7-6, the J call TRBJ2-1, with TRBD2 identical over 7 bases. In germline, CDR1 is SGHVS, CDR2 FNYEAQ. J was trimmed by 3 bases and V by 5 bases; bases with no gene match: 10. This CDR3 is built from 16 residues. This CDR3 reads CASSRGLVLNYNEQFF. The CDR3 DNA reads TGTGCCAGCAGCAGAGGACTAGTCCTAAACTACAATGAGCAGTTCTTC.

The chain uses TRBV10-2 and TRBJ2-7, with TRBD1 matching over 7 bases. This CDR3 region has 14 residues. Germline values: CDR1 WSHSY, CDR2 SAAADI. V gave up 3 bases and J gave up 2 bases; unmatched junction bases: 4. CDR3 bases: TGCGCCAGCAGTGACTCGACAGGGACCTACGAGCAGTACTTC. It codes for CASSDSTGTYEQYF.

The chain couples TRBV28 to TRBJ2-7; 9 bases agree with TRBD1. Trimming at V came to 4 bases and at J to 5 bases, leaving 6 bases not matched to a gene. The CDR3 covers 14 residues. Germline V CDR1 and CDR2: MDHEN, SYDVKM. The DNA of the CDR3 is TGTGCCAGCAGTTCGAACAGGGGGCCTAACGAGCAGTACTTC. Its translation is CASSSNRGPNEQYF.

The chain recombines TRBV28 with TRBJ2-1, with D possibly TRBD2 on 6 matching bases. V lost 4 bases and J lost 2, with 12 bases in between. Germline values: CDR1 MDHEN, CDR2 SYDVKM. This CDR3 is 15 amino acids long. The CDR3 DNA reads as TGTGCCAGCAGTTCCCCGGGAGCTACCTACAATGAGCAGTTCTTC. This encodes CASSSPGATYNEQFF.

The chain couples TRBV2 to TRBJ1-3; D not resolved. Germline V gene data show CDR1 as SNHLY and CDR2 as FYNNEI. V lost 7 bases, J lost 3 bases, and 10 bases lay in between. This CDR3 is 13 amino acids long. The CDR3 region is CASTIEFGNTIYF. The CDR3 DNA sequence: TGTGCCAGCACTATCGAGTTTGGAAACACCATATATTTT.

The V call is TRBV18, the J call TRBJ1-1; a weak D match, TRBD1 (5 bases). This CDR3 region has 12 residues. V dropped 2 bases and J dropped 5 bases, with 6 bases sitting between them. CDR1 and CDR2 (germline): KGHSH, LQKENI. CDR3: CASSPAGTEAFF. The CDR3 DNA reads TGTGCCAGCTCACCAGCAGGGACTGAAGCTTTCTTT.

Comments on this clone: One end of the junction varies from germline; a read error may be responsible. The chain carries TRBV7-7 and TRBJ2-1; the match to TRBD2 covers 8 bases. Germline V gives CDR1 SSHAT, CDR2 FNYEAQ (reference sequence). The CDR3 runs 14 residues. CDR3 sequence: CASSPSSGYNEQFF. CDR3 DNA sequence: TGTGCTAGCAGCCCATCTAGCGGGTACAATGAGCAGTTCTTC.

The chain carries TRBV7-2 and TRBJ2-7, with TRBD2 as a possible D gene (5 bases). CDR3 length equals 18 residues. Germline CDR1 and CDR2: SGHTA and FQGNSA. V was clipped by 2 bases and J by 4 bases, with 24 bases between them. CDR3 residues: CASSLWAPTRSLVYEQYF. CDR3 nucleotides: TGTGCCAGCAGCTTATGGGCACCCACTAGGTCTCTAGTATACGAGCAGTACTTC.